This T cell receptor (beta chain) was recorded in a study of OX40 agonist ivuxolimab in advanced cancers. Study background: Aged about 23 to 80 with a mean of approximately 60 years, they were around 79% male.

TCRdb's copy holds only in-frame clones and misses some; the assay was immunoSEQ multiplex PCR. The repertoire holds tens of thousands of clones, with approximately 94% as singletons. V lost 3 bases to trimming and J lost 4 bases, with 19 bases between them. The CDR3 consists of 16 residues. The V gene's germline CDR1 is PRHDT and CDR2 FYEKMQ (reference sequence). In its sample, this clone was seen a few times. V gene TRBV13 combines with J gene TRBJ2-7, with D possibly TRBD1 on 6 matching bases. This clonotype was sampled from an adult with an advanced solid tumor such as melanoma, head and neck, liver or kidney cancer. The sample in question was CD4+ or CD8+ T cells sorted from blood, obtained in a trial of the OX40 agonist ivuxolimab. CDR3 protein: CASSLSLPTGEYEQYF. As DNA, the CDR3 is TGTGCCAGCAGCTTGTCCCTACCGACAGGAGAGTACGAGCAGTACTTC.